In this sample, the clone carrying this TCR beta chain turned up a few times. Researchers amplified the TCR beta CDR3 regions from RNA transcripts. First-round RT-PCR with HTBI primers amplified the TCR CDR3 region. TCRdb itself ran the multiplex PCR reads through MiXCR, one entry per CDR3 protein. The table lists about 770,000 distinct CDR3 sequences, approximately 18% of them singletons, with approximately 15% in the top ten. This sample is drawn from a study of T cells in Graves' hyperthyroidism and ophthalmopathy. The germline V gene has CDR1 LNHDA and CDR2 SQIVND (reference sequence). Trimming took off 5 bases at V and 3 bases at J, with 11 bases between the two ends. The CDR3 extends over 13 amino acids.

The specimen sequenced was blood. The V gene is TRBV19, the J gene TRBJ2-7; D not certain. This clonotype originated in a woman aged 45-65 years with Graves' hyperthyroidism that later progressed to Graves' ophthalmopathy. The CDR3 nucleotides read TGTGCCAGTAGTTTCAGTGGTGGCTACGAGCAGTACTTC. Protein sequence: CASSFSGGYEQYF. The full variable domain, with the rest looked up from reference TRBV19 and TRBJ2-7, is DGGITQSPKYLFRKEGQNVTLSCEQNLNHDAMYWYRQDPGQGLRLIYYSQIVNDFQKGDIAEGYSVSREKKESFPLTVTSAQKNPTAFYLCASSFSGGYEQYFGPGTRLTVT.